This entry is about one TCR beta chain. The antigen is unknown. As for treatment: some 19 received Ad26.COV2.S at low or high dose, single or two shots; 5 received placebo; per-sample allocation not given. Sampling occurred on day 63 after the first vaccine or placebo injection. Based in Boston, the donor was an adult of 18-55 years. Wuhan-strain SARS-CoV-2 spike was expressed by the Ad26 vector that made up the vaccine. These data belong to a study of Ad26.COV2.S vaccination and SARS-CoV-2 variants. Study results and limitations: Placebo recipients had lower spike-specific TCR breadth than vaccine recipients.

This CDR3 is 13 amino acids long. Trimming shortened V by 4 bases and J by 5 bases, and 11 bases separated the two germline ends. Germline CDR1 and CDR2: KGHSH and LQKENI. Measured with immunoSEQ multiplex PCR; TCRdb has only the in-frame clones, and not every one. Of roughly 500,000 clones detected, roughly 89% appear once; the ten largest clones hold about 2.7%. The source material was peripheral blood, sampled in a trial of Ad26.COV2.S vaccine versus placebo. The chain links TRBV18 to TRBJ2-5; D remains unclear. This sequence was found in a person between 18 and 65 years old who received the Ad26.COV2.S COVID-19 vaccine or a placebo. This CDR3 reads CASSRSELETQYF. CDR3 nucleotide sequence: TGTGCCAGCTCACGGTCGGAGTTGGAGACCCAGTACTTC.